A single T cell receptor (beta chain) is shown here with its context. This specimen belongs to a study of blood T cell repertoires in COVID-19. The germline gives CDR1 LGHDT, CDR2 YNNKEL (reference sequence). The CDR3 length is 17 residues. The J segment lost 0 bases and the V segment lost 4 bases, leaving 6 bases of the junction unmatched. Assay used: immunoSEQ multiplex PCR; TCRdb lists only in-frame clones, some missing. The repertoire holds 490,000 or so clones, 70% to 90% seen once, with 8.3% in the top ten. Participants were aged roughly 18 to 95 years, lived in some 23 US areas, and enrolled virtually.

The chain combines TRBV3-1 (or the pseudogene TRBV3-2) with TRBJ2-2; 9 positions agree with TRBD1. This receptor was identified in a woman aged 55-75 years who had recovered from COVID-19. Sequencing was done on a sample of PBMCs or T cells enriched from blood (not recorded which). The DNA for the CDR3 is TGTGCCAGCAGCCCCATGGGGGACAGGGCGAACACCGGGGAGCTGTTTTTT. Amino acids: CASSPMGDRANTGELFF.